This TCR beta chain was identified in a study of cytomegalovirus exposure and HLA in healthy donors (dated by TCRdb to 2016 to 2017). Looking at the study overall: According to an earlier analysis of 450 to 650 of the donors, 150 million to 200 million T cells yielded some 120 million unique TCR beta sequences and about 300 Gb of sequence data. The genetic ancestry cluster associated with self-reported Caucasian donors included around four fifths of the roughly 410 genotyped donors. In a later genetic analysis, genome-wide SNP genotypes for about 55% of the roughly 670 donors were used, and that subset was treated as a discovery cohort. Donor age, sex, ethnicity and CMV serostatus were compiled alongside the repertoire data. The study used immunosequencing to profile the T cell repertoires of hundreds of subjects and linked those repertoires to cytomegalovirus serostatus. Rather than drawing on any new phenotypic data, the later analysis identified candidate immune exposures from TCR beta sequences and the way those sequences occurred across donors. To predict cytomegalovirus infection status, the study combined high-throughput TCR immunosequencing, statistical association of individual TCRs with disease status, and machine learning. An earlier analysis of 587 of the donors used high-throughput TCR beta sequencing to judge whether each TCR beta V gene segment behaved as functional or pseudogenic. Around 320 gigabases of sequencing data and tens of millions of unique TCR sequences were included in an early release covering roughly 600 HLA-typed donors. The aim of the study was to test whether cataloging public T cell receptors could identify signatures of past pathogen exposure. Besides the first cohort of some 670 subjects, a separate validation cohort made up of roughly 120 different subjects was used. Both class I and class II loci were covered by HLA typing, at four-digit resolution. A later analysis re-examined previously published TCR beta repertoires from over 500 donors and added high-resolution HLA genotyping to investigate patterns of TCR occurrence. Among 398 genotyped donors of the cohort, an average of around 240,000 unique TCR beta nucleotide sequences were sequenced per donor, about a sixth of them non-productive. The number of typed donors differed by locus: 629-630 for A, B, C, DRB1 and DQB1; approximately 520 for DQA1; approximately 600 for DPA1; and some 450 for DPB1. All discovery cohort repertoires had been generated using a single sequencing platform. Five DR-DQ haplotypes were treated as single units for association and clustering because of strong linkage in the cohort. Study-wide conclusions, independent of this receptor: Some IMGT-functional V segments, including TRBV6-2 and TRBV6-3, could not be told apart with the 87-base-pair reads, so those segments were excluded. According to a later genetic analysis, donors in an Asian-associated ancestry cluster had fewer N-insertions in productive TCRs than the approximately 700-donor mean. A total of fewer than 200 TCR beta chains were listed by the study as associated with cytomegalovirus. In a later analysis, HLA-associated TCR beta chains were found to be more clonally expanded and to have lower generation probabilities than equally common non-associated chains. The presence/absence analyses assumed that sequencing depth was roughly uniform across donors, and that assumption may not be true. In vitro tests confirmed that a few of the cytomegalovirus-associated TCR beta chains recognize cytomegalovirus antigens. A later analysis found that TCR association rates varied across HLA loci, with DRB1 alleles showing the most associated TCRs and HLA-C alleles the fewest. A further reported finding was that TCR beta sequences accurately predicted the HLA-A and HLA-B alleles for most subjects in the first cohort. Because counts were too low, 15 to 20 rarely observed V segments, including chromosome 9 orphons, were left out of the earlier analysis of about 620 of the donors. Strong co-occurrence of HLA alleles, especially DR and DQ, made assigning TCR associations to individual alleles difficult. The authors suggested that the approach could potentially be extended to other disease states and immunological phenotypes. Several of the top co-occurrence clusters appeared to be linked to parvovirus B19, influenza, CMV and Epstein-Barr virus, according to a later analysis. Cytomegalovirus status was reported to be diagnosed by the classifier with high specificity and sensitivity in both the original and validation cohorts. Because some donors lacked HLA typing at each locus, the association tests relied only on the typed subset. A cluster of highly shared sequence variants was judged likely to be a technical artifact of the sequencing pipeline. In a later analysis, 16,951 TCR beta sequences were associated with specific HLA alleles at a false discovery rate of 0.05. An association between a missense DCLRE1C variant and V-gene and J-gene trimming of TCR beta chains was found in a later genetic analysis and replicated in an independent cohort. The only immune exposure information available for the cohort was CMV serostatus. In an earlier analysis of around 600 of the donors, most TCR beta V segments were observed in productive rearrangements about 90% or about 30% of the time, broadly matching IMGT annotations. Most CMV-associated TCR beta chains appeared to be HLA-restricted in a later analysis, and the HLA associations seemed to be driven largely by CMV exposure. Most TCR sequences were observed very rarely across donors, whereas some public TCRs were present in many individuals. The cohort was sequenced for TCR beta chains only, and without alpha or paired-chain data the features that could be detected were limited. Correlated functional status among segregating V segments might be attributable to linkage disequilibrium, but an unknown experimental factor could not be ruled out.

Points on this clone: Its antigen is still unknown. Base quality data are lacking; no much larger clone is found one base away.

V and J are trimmed by 0 bases and 3 bases, and the gene matches miss 4 bases of the junction. The CDR3 numbers 15 residues from cysteine through phenylalanine. The only DNA kept is the CDR3, 45 bases in frame from the first base. The germline V gene (reference sequence) gives CDR1 as GTSNPN and CDR2 as SVGIG. The cohort consisted of approximately 670 healthy bone marrow donors. All cohort members were sampled while nominally healthy, although unrecorded immune exposures were likely present. The donor was CMV seropositive and was included in the group of 250 to 350 seropositive cohort members. Each donor provided a peripheral blood sample, and peripheral blood mononuclear cells were used for TCR beta sequencing. The Qiagen DNeasy Blood Extraction Kit was used to extract genomic DNA from the blood cell samples. Libraries came from the immunoSEQ multiplex PCR assay. For the multiplex PCR, a mixture combining 60 forward primers for TCR Vbeta segments and 13 reverse primers for TCR Jbeta segments was used. The CDR3 region of rearranged TCR beta genes was amplified from genomic DNA with a multiplex PCR assay. Amplified TCR beta libraries were sequenced as 87-base-pair reads on the Illumina HiSeq System. As for how the authors treated the data: A later analysis counted approximately 84 million unique TCR beta chains across the 700 or so repertoires, and around 9.9 million of these chains were shared by at least two donors. Raw reads were error-corrected and collapsed into unique sequences with a nearest-neighbor algorithm that merged closely related sequences to remove PCR and sequencing errors. CDR3 sequences were aligned to IMGT reference sequences to assign V, D and J gene segments. For a sequence to be retained, at least a six-nucleotide match to both a V gene segment and a J gene segment was required. A rearrangement counted as productive if the CDR3 had no stop codons and remained in frame with V and J, and every other rearrangement counted as non-productive. Following IMGT convention, CDR3 was defined as the stretch from the second conserved V-encoded cysteine to the conserved J-encoded phenylalanine. The earlier analysis of 587 of the donors excluded sequences that lacked an unambiguous match to a single V gene segment. In an earlier analysis of a few hundred of the donors, V segments were called functional above 56.7% productive rearrangements and were called segregating when the between-donor standard deviation exceeded 5%. To diagnose cytomegalovirus status from the catalog of TCR beta chain sequences, a statistical classification framework was built. A later analysis assigned V and J genes by comparing TCR nucleotide sequences with IMGT/GENE-DB human TR gene sequences. The TCRdist pipeline was used in a later analysis to assign CDR3 sequences and most-parsimonious VDJ recombination scenarios. A later analysis defined each TCR beta chain by its CDR3 amino acid sequence plus V-gene family, and excluded reads lacking a unique V-gene family. In a later analysis, some 600 highly shared, low-generation-probability nucleotide sequences were removed to address suspected cross-contamination and a sequencing artifact. For each public chain, a later analysis derived a clonal expansion index from normalized ranks of inferred template counts within each repertoire. In a later analysis, generation probabilities were computed using a VDJ recombination model fitted to out-of-frame rearrangements, and the results were checked against IGoR. In a later analysis, hypergeometric tests were used to score TCR-TCR, TCR-HLA and TCR-CMV co-occurrence, with a repertoire-size bias correction applied to TCR pairs. False discovery rates were estimated in a later analysis by permuting HLA or CMV assignments 20 times. In a later analysis, co-occurring TCRs were grouped with DBSCAN, and TCRdist sequence similarity was added when clustering was performed within HLA-allele-positive subsets. For co-occurrence clustering, repertoires with fewer than 30,000 or more than 120,000 public chains were excluded, along with four to six repertoires with anomalous nucleotide sharing. Sourced from immuneACCESS, this table was stored by TCRdb with only in-frame sequences that have V and J called. A share of the clones is absent; for the studies checked, an unresolved V gene accounts for under half, and the remainder has no known explanation. Clonal size and the V and J genes are those of that table, whereas D and trimming came from the DNA. The sample table holds about 120,000 clones, of which around two thirds were seen once. The top ten constitute more than 8% of the sample.

The V and J genes are TRBV30 and TRBJ2-7; TRBD2 agrees with 11 junctional bases. The sequenced sample was PBMCs. The TCR originated in a woman aged 40 to 50 in good health and CMV-seropositive. CDR3 protein: CAWSVGLAGGYEQYF. The base sequence is TGTGCCTGGAGTGTAGGCCTAGCGGGAGGCTACGAGCAGTACTTC.